These 26 T cell receptor beta chains came from one sample sequenced in a study of blood T cell repertoires in COVID-19. Assay: immunoSEQ multiplex PCR; the TCRdb copy retains only in-frame clones and omits some. In the table there are some 270,000 clones, around 89% of which are singletons. Input material: peripheral blood. These receptors all stem from a young man with acute or convalescent COVID-19.

This rearrangement joins TRBV15 to TRBJ1-4; 11 nucleotides match TRBD1. From germline, CDR1 is LNHNV and CDR2 YYDKDF (reference sequence). V shed 0 bases, J shed 10 bases, and the junction held 10 bases outside the gene matches. The CDR3 loop spans 17 amino acids. The CDR3 coding sequence is TGTGCCACCAGCAGAGATCGGACAGGGGGCGCTTACGGAAAACTGTTTTTT. Translating it yields CATSRDRTGGAYGKLFF. Looking up the rest from reference TRBV15 and TRBJ1-4 gives the full variable domain: DAMVIQNPRYQVTQFGKPVTLSCSQTLNHNVMYWYQQKSSQAPKLLFHYYDKDFNNEADTPDNFQSRRPNTSFCFLDIRSPGLGDTAMYLCATSRDRTGGAYGKLFFGSGTQLSVL.

This chain uses TRBV29-1 with TRBJ1-1; D is undetermined. This CDR3 spans 12 amino acids. The V end was cut by 5 bases, the J end by 3 bases, with 10 bases between. Per the germline V gene, CDR1 is SQVTM and CDR2 is ANQGSEA. CDR3 region: CSVKRVDTEAFF. The CDR3, as DNA: TGCAGCGTTAAGAGGGTCGACACTGAAGCTTTCTTT. The complete variable domain, with remaining parts taken from reference TRBV29-1 and TRBJ1-1, reads SAVISQKPSRDICQRGTSLTIQCQVDSQVTMMFWYRQQPGQSLTLIATANQGSEATYESGFVIDKFPISRPNLTFSTLTVSNMSPEDSSIYLCSVKRVDTEAFFGQGTRLTVV.

This chain joins TRBV2 and TRBJ2-7; 7 bases line up with TRBD2. The CDR3 runs to 13 residues. The junction had 8 bases not matched to a gene; V was cut back by 3 bases and J by 9 bases. Germline V CDR1 and CDR2: SNHLY, FYNNEI. For the CDR3, the DNA is TGTGCCAGCAGTGATGAAGCGGGAAGAGCGCAGTACTTC. Protein sequence: CASSDEAGRAQYF.

The rearrangement uses TRBV19 and TRBJ2-1, with 7 bases identical to TRBD1. The CDR3 loop spans 17 amino acids. Germline V lookup: CDR1 LNHDA, CDR2 SQIVND (reference sequence). Trimming at V came to 2 bases and at J to 2 bases, leaving 9 bases not matched to a gene. This CDR3 is CASSIREQGFTYNEQFF. For the CDR3, the DNA is TGTGCCAGTAGTATACGGGAACAGGGGTTCACCTACAATGAGCAGTTCTTC.

The genes are TRBV5-1 and TRBJ2-1, with TRBD2 identical over 12 bases. The germline V gene encodes CDR1 SGHRS and CDR2 YFSETQ. Trimming at V came to 5 bases and at J to 5 bases, leaving 5 bases not matched to a gene. The CDR3 runs to 15 residues. Here the CDR3 reads CASRLAGGLDNEQFF. The CDR3 DNA is TGCGCCAGCAGACTAGCGGGGGGCCTTGACAATGAGCAGTTCTTC.

J is TRBJ2-2 and V is TRBV7-3; D is uncertain. Germline values: CDR1 SGHTA, CDR2 FQGTGA. The CDR3 has 13 residues. V was shortened by 2 bases and J by 6 bases, with 7 bases between the two germline ends. The CDR3, as DNA: TGTGCCAGCAGCTTATTCTCCCCCGGGGAGCTGTTTTTT. Its protein product is CASSLFSPGELFF.

The V gene is TRBV10-3, the J gene TRBJ2-1, with 9 bases lining up with TRBD2. Germline values: CDR1 ENHRY, CDR2 SYGVKD. There are 15 residues in the CDR3. V trimming: 7 bases; J trimming: 0 bases; junction bases outside the gene matches: 4. The CDR3 is CAITVTSGSYNEQFF. The CDR3 bases are TGTGCCATCACCGTGACTAGCGGCTCCTACAATGAGCAGTTCTTC.

This clone has a handful of counts. The gene calls are TRBV5-8 and TRBJ1-5; D possibly corresponds to TRBD1 (6 bases). Germline-derived CDR1 and CDR2 are SGHTS and YDEGEE. With 1 base removed from V and 4 bases from J, the gap between germline ends came to 6 bases. CDR3 length: 13 amino acids. CDR3 loop: CASSLTGNQPQHF. As DNA, the CDR3 is TGTGCCAGCAGCTTGACAGGGAATCAGCCCCAGCATTTT.

The chain uses TRBV18 and TRBJ2-1; no clear D gene. Germline CDR1 and CDR2: KGHSH and LQKENI. Between the trimmed V and J ends, which lost 6 bases and 7 bases, there was a span of 7 bases. This CDR3 is 11 amino acids long. This CDR3 reads CASSRQNEQFF. The CDR3 nucleotides are TGTGCCAGCTCCCGACAAAATGAGCAGTTCTTC.

The V gene is TRBV19, the J gene TRBJ2-5, with 7 positions matching TRBD2. This CDR3 contains 15 residues. The junction had 9 bases not matched to a gene; V was cut back by 3 bases and J by 5 bases. Germline CDR1 reads LNHDA; CDR2 reads SQIVND (reference sequence). The chain's CDR3 is CASSIWSGAEETQYF. Written as DNA, the CDR3 is TGTGCCAGTAGTATCTGGAGCGGGGCGGAGGAGACCCAGTACTTC.

Notes on this clone: The sample has other DNA sequences that encode this CDR3 too. The J gene is TRBJ2-1, the V gene TRBV5-1; TRBD2 agrees at 9 bases. Germline V CDR1 and CDR2: SGHRS, YFSETQ. V dropped 1 base and J dropped 5; count of bases not matched to a gene: 10. The CDR3 has 17 residues. The CDR3: CASSLKGGRAFDNEQFF. CDR3 bases: TGCGCCAGCAGCTTGAAGGGCGGGAGGGCCTTCGACAATGAGCAGTTCTTC.

The chain carries TRBV6-5 and TRBJ2-7; weak D call: TRBD1 (6 bases). The germline V gene has CDR1 MNHEY and CDR2 SVGAGI. The V gene lost 6 bases and the J gene lost 0 bases, with 12 bases spanning the gap. The CDR3 runs 14 residues. CDR3 sequence: CASRLTGSSYEQYF. The CDR3 DNA sequence: TGTGCCAGCAGGCTCACAGGGAGCTCCTACGAGCAGTACTTC.

V and J are TRBV7-2 and TRBJ2-5; the match to TRBD1 covers 8 bases. Germline V gene lookup returns CDR1 SGHTA and CDR2 FQGNSA. The CDR3 is 15 residues long. Unmatched junction bases numbered 6, after V lost 5 bases and J lost 1 base. CDR3: CASSQVRGLQETQYF. CDR3 DNA sequence: TGTGCCAGCAGCCAAGTCAGGGGGCTCCAAGAGACCCAGTACTTC.

The rearrangement joins TRBV30 to TRBJ2-1; 8 bases are shared with TRBD1. The length of the CDR3 is 15 residues. The ends lost 2 bases at V and 2 bases at J; junction bases unmatched: 5. CDR1 is GTSNPN and CDR2 is SVGIG in the germline V gene (reference sequence). CDR3 sequence reads: CAWSSGTGPYNEQFF. In DNA, the CDR3 is TGTGCCTGGAGTTCCGGGACAGGCCCCTACAATGAGCAGTTCTTC.

The chain links TRBV12-3 or TRBV12-4 to TRBJ2-1, with D perhaps matching TRBD1 (6 bases). The CDR3 is 12 amino acids. V lost 7 bases to trimming and J lost 10 bases, with 14 bases between them. As DNA, the CDR3 is TGTGCCAGCATCGGCAGGGGTGAAGAGCAGTTCTTC. Translation gives CASIGRGEEQFF.

The genes are TRBV9 and TRBJ2-7; D ambiguous. Per the germline V gene, CDR1 is SGDLS and CDR2 is YYNGEE. This CDR3 contains 14 residues. V was trimmed by 4 bases and J by 0 bases, leaving 11 bases between them. The CDR3 bases are TGTGCCAGCAGCAGCGTACCCAGCTCCTACGAGCAGTACTTC. This gives the protein CASSSVPSSYEQYF.

The chain recombines TRBV4-1 with TRBJ1-5; maybe TRBD1 (6 bases). This CDR3 comprises 15 residues. CDR1 is MGHRA and CDR2 is YSYEKL in the germline V gene. Trimming pared 2 bases from V and 0 bases from J, leaving 8 bases between. DNA of the CDR3: TGCGCCAGCAGCCAATGGGACATTAGCAATCAGCCCCAGCATTTT. This codes for CASSQWDISNQPQHF.

The sample holds a few counts of this clone. This chain links TRBV28 with TRBJ1-4, with a weak D call TRBD1 (5 bases). Germline V CDR1 and CDR2: MDHEN, SYDVKM. This CDR3 region has 12 residues. The V gene lost 4 bases and the J gene lost 13 bases, with 13 bases spanning the gap. The DNA for the CDR3 is TGTGCCAGCAGTTCGATAGACAGAGGACTGTTTTTT. Protein sequence: CASSSIDRGLFF.

The chain employs TRBV12-5 and TRBJ1-2, with D possibly matching TRBD1 (6 bases). V lost 2 bases to trimming and J lost 4 bases, with 11 bases between them. The CDR3 loop spans 14 amino acids. The germline V gene has CDR1 LGHNT and CDR2 FRNRAP. The CDR3 sequence is CASGLLGQTYGYTF. DNA of the CDR3: TGTGCTAGTGGTTTGTTAGGACAGACCTATGGCTACACCTTC.

The V call is TRBV7-3, the J call TRBJ2-2, with D possibly being TRBD1 (6 bases). Germline V gives CDR1 SGHTA, CDR2 FQGTGA. V lost 8 bases and J 4 bases, leaving 14 bases between the germline ends. There are 14 residues in the CDR3. The CDR3 loop is CASSTGRGTGELFF. The CDR3 DNA follows: TGTGCCAGCTCGACAGGTCGGGGCACCGGGGAGCTGTTTTTT.

J is TRBJ2-7 and V is TRBV5-1; D may be TRBD2 (5 bases). The germline V and J ends were trimmed by 3 bases and 0 bases, with 10 bases remaining between them. The CDR3 has 14 residues. CDR1 is SGHRS and CDR2 is YFSETQ in the germline V gene. CDR3 protein: CASSSGAGSYEQYF. The CDR3 DNA reads as TGCGCCAGCAGCTCCGGCGCGGGCTCCTACGAGCAGTACTTC.

V and J are TRBV18 and TRBJ2-5; 11 bases line up with TRBD1. Trimming cost V 3 bases and J 4 bases; bases outside gene matches: 4. The CDR3 extends over 15 amino acids. Looked up from germline, CDR1 is KGHSH and CDR2 is LQKENI. DNA for the CDR3: TGTGCCAGCTCACCCGGGACAGGGGGTCGAGAGACCCAGTACTTC. It is translated as CASSPGTGGRETQYF.

CDR3 DNA sequence: TGCGCCAGCAGTAAGACAGGGAATGAGGATACGCAGTATTTT. Encoded protein: CASSKTGNEDTQYF. The chain has TRBV10-1 and TRBJ2-3; 7 nucleotides agree with TRBD1. With V trimmed by 5 bases and J by 6 bases, 8 bases remained unmatched. The CDR3 has 14 amino acids. The germline gives CDR1 WNHNN, CDR2 SYGVQD (reference sequence).

The gene calls are TRBV19 and TRBJ1-1; the D is unclear. Germline V gives CDR1 LNHDA, CDR2 SQIVND (reference sequence). The CDR3 covers 15 residues. V was cut by 6 bases and J by 0 bases, with 14 bases left in between. CDR3 sequence reads: CASRRAAAVNTEAFF. The CDR3 coding sequence is TGTGCCAGTAGGCGGGCAGCAGCCGTGAACACTGAAGCTTTCTTT. Full variable domain (missing parts from reference TRBV19 and TRBJ1-1): DGGITQSPKYLFRKEGQNVTLSCEQNLNHDAMYWYRQDPGQGLRLIYYSQIVNDFQKGDIAEGYSVSREKKESFPLTVTSAQKNPTAFYLCASRRAAAVNTEAFFGQGTRLTVV.

The chain uses TRBV18 and TRBJ2-5; 15 bases agree with TRBD2. The junction had 8 bases not matched to a gene; V was cut back by 5 bases and J by 4 bases. CDR1 is KGHSH and CDR2 is LQKENI in the germline V gene. CDR3 length: 17 residues. Written as DNA, the CDR3 is TGTGCCAGCTCATCGGGACTAGCGGGGGGCCAAGGAGAGACCCAGTACTTC. This translates into CASSSGLAGGQGETQYF. Variable domain in full (rest from reference TRBV18 and TRBJ2-5): NAGVMQNPRHLVRRRGQEARLRCSPMKGHSHVYWYRQLPEEGLKFMVYLQKENIIDESGMPKERFSAEFPKEGPSILRIQQVVRGDSAAYFCASSSGLAGGQGETQYFGPGTRLLVL.

V is TRBV27 and J is TRBJ2-7, with TRBD1 matching over 7 bases. This CDR3 comprises 15 residues. J gave up 6 bases and V 2 bases, and 10 bases lay outside the gene matches. Germline values: CDR1 MNHEY, CDR2 SMNVEV (reference sequence). CDR3 nucleotide sequence: TGTGCCAGCAGTTTAAAGCGGACAGGTCGTTCCGAGCAGTACTTC. Translation: CASSLKRTGRSEQYF.